The TCR beta chain described here comes from a study of OX40 agonist ivuxolimab in advanced cancers. The CDR3 covers 13 residues. Germline V lookup: CDR1 SGHRS, CDR2 YFSETQ. V trimming: 7 bases; J trimming: 2 bases; junction bases outside the gene matches: 4. Repertoires were generated with immunoSEQ multiplex PCR, while TCRdb's copy carries only in-frame clones and drops some. The repertoire holds 75,000 to 100,000 clones, with under 90% as singletons. The sequence was collected from an adult with an advanced solid tumor such as melanoma, head and neck, liver or kidney cancer. The starting material was CD4+ or CD8+ T cells sorted from blood, obtained in a trial of the OX40 agonist ivuxolimab. This chain joins TRBV5-1 and TRBJ1-2; 8 positions agree with TRBD1. The CDR3 DNA reads TGCGCCAGCTCAGGGGGCGAAAACTATGGCTACACCTTC. Encoded protein: CASSGGENYGYTF.